These 9 T cell receptor beta chains share one sample of origin, sequenced in a study of T cell clusters in autoimmune cytopenias. One tube held mixed TRB-A and TRB-B primer pools for touch-down PCR. TCRdb derives one entry per CDR3 protein from the multiplex PCR reads, leaving out DNA. This table holds some 2,000 distinct CDR3 sequences. TRB amplification used approximately 0.25 ug of peripheral blood genomic DNA. Sequenced: peripheral blood. Source of these receptors: a human donor with an autoimmune cytopenia or autoimmune hepatitis (not recorded which).

The chain couples TRBV11-2 to TRBJ1-5; TCRdb calls TRBD1, which cannot be checked without DNA. This CDR3 is built from 17 residues. Germline lookup yields CDR1 SGHAT and CDR2 FQNNGV. CDR3: CASSQGLGTEHSQPQHF.

The rearrangement uses TRBV20-1 and TRBJ2-5; the D call of TRBD2 rests on TCRdb alone, since no DNA is present to check it. The germline gives CDR1 DFQATT, CDR2 SNEGSKA (reference sequence). The length of the CDR3 is 17 residues. This CDR3 is CSARERGTSGGQETQYF.

In terms of frequency, this clonotype is medium-sized (0.01 to 0.1%). V and J are TRBV20-1 and TRBJ1-3; the TCRdb D gene call, TRBD1, has no DNA to confirm it. The CDR3 extends over 13 amino acids. The germline V gene has CDR1 DFQATT and CDR2 SNEGSKA (reference sequence). The CDR3 loop is CSASRDSGNTIYF.

Its frequency marks this clonotype as medium-sized. The CDR3 reads CASSPLAVSGTDTQYF. The genes are TRBV12-3 or TRBV12-4 and TRBJ2-3; the TCRdb D gene call, TRBD2, has no DNA to confirm it. The CDR3 sequence is 16 residues long.

In terms of frequency, this clonotype is large. The chain links TRBV19 to TRBJ2-2. There are 13 residues in the CDR3. Germline-derived CDR1 and CDR2 are LNHDA and SQIVND (reference sequence). The chain's CDR3 is CASSKGNTGELFF.

This clonotype is labeled large (0.1 to 1%) based on frequency. The CDR3 region is CSVAPGGRTEAFF. The genes are TRBV29-1 and TRBJ1-1; the TRBD1 assignment by TCRdb is unverifiable without DNA. Germline V gene lookup returns CDR1 SQVTM and CDR2 ANQGSEA. This CDR3 comprises 13 residues. Complete variable domain (other parts from reference TRBV29-1 and TRBJ1-1): SAVISQKPSRDICQRGTSLTIQCQVDSQVTMMFWYRQQPGQSLTLIATANQGSEATYESGFVIDKFPISRPNLTFSTLTVSNMSPEDSSIYLCSVAPGGRTEAFFGQGTRLTVV.

This clonotype is deemed medium-sized (0.01 to 0.1%) by its frequency. This chain uses TRBV18 with TRBJ2-2; the D call of TRBD1 rests on TCRdb alone, since no DNA is present to check it. Germline CDR1 and CDR2: KGHSH and LQKENI. The CDR3 contains 14 residues. CDR3 residues: CASSPGAATGELFF.

The rearrangement joins TRBV10-2 to TRBJ2-7; TCRdb calls TRBD1, which cannot be checked without DNA. From germline, CDR1 is WSHSY and CDR2 SAAADI. CDR3 length equals 14 residues. CDR3 amino acids: CASHGTGGRYEQYF.

This clonotype is large by frequency. The chain couples TRBV15 to TRBJ2-1; TCRdb reports TRBD2, a call that lacks DNA to check it against. Germline V gives CDR1 LNHNV, CDR2 YYDKDF (reference sequence). The CDR3 length is 19 residues. This CDR3 is CATSRGLAGGRGSYNEQFF.